The clone carrying this T cell receptor beta chain came up a few times. Its antigen is unknown. The sample comes from a study of PD-L1 blockade in urothelial cancer. Study as a whole: A median of about 140,000 T cells was found in the blood samples. Whole-study results and caveats: Below-median TCR clonality that was measured in pretreatment blood predicted better survival.

TCRdb's table, derived via immunoSEQ multiplex PCR, lists solely in-frame clones and lacks some. The sample lists 40,000 to 55,000 clones; roughly 84% were seen once. This CDR3 has 17 residues. Germline-derived CDR1 and CDR2 are LGHNA and YNFKEQ. Trimming shortened V by 0 bases and J by 5 bases, and 18 bases separated the two germline ends. Samples spanned pretreatment and treatment, with 1 to 8 time points per patient. The chain joins TRBV4-2 to TRBJ2-3; possibly TRBD1 for D (6 bases). This sample comprised PBMCs, obtained around atezolizumab (anti-PD-L1) treatment. This TCR derives from a man aged 40-49 years with urothelial cancer. Written as DNA, the CDR3 is TGTGCCAGCAGCCAAGATCCCGAGTGGGACACAGGAGATACGCAGTATTTT. Translating it yields CASSQDPEWDTGDTQYF.